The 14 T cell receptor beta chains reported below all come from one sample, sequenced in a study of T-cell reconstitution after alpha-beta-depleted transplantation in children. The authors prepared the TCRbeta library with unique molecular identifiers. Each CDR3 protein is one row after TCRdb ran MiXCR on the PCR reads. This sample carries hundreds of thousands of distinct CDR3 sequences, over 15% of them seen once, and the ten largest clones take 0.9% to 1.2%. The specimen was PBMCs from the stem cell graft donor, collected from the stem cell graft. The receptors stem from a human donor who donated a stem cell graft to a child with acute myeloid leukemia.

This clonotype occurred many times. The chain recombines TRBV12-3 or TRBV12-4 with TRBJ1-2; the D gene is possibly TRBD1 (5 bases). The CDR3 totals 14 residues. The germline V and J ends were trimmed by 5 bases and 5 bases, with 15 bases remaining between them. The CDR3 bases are TGTGCCAGCAGTCTATCCGGGACGGTTTATGGCTACACCTTC. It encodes CASSLSGTVYGYTF.

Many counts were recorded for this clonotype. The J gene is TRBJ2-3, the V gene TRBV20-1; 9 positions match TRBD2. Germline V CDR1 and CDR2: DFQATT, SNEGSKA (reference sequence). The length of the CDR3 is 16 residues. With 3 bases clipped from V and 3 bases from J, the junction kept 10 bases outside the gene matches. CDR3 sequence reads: CSARGMTSGRTDTQYF. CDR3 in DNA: TGCAGTGCTAGGGGGATGACTAGCGGCCGAACAGATACGCAGTATTTT.

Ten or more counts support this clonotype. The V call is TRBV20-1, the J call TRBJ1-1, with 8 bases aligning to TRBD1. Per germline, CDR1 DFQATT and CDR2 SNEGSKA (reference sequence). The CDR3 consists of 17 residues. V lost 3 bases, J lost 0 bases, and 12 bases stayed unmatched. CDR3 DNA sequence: TGCAGTGCTAGGACACAGGGGGGGCAACTCATGAACACTGAAGCTTTCTTT. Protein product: CSARTQGGQLMNTEAFF.

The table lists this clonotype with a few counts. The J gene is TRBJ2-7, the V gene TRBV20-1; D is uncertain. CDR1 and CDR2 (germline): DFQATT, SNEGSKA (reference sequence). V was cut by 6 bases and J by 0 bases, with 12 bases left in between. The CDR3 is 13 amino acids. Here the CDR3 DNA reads TGCAGTGCCCGTATAATGAGCTCCTACGAGCAGTACTTC. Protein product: CSARIMSSYEQYF.

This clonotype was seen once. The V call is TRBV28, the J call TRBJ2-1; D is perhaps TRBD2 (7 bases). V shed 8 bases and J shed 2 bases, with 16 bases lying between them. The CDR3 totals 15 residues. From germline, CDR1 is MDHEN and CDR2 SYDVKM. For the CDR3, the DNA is TGTGCCAGCCAGTTTATAGGGGGGGCCTACAATGAGCAGTTCTTC. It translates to CASQFIGGAYNEQFF.

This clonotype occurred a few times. CDR3: CSARLRDTQYF. CDR3 coding DNA: TGCAGTGCTAGGCTACGGGATACGCAGTATTTT. The gene calls are TRBV20-1 and TRBJ2-3, with no clear D. CDR1 and CDR2 from the germline V gene are DFQATT and SNEGSKA (reference sequence). Trimming cost V 3 bases and J 6 bases, with 7 bases left between them. The CDR3 is 11 residues long.

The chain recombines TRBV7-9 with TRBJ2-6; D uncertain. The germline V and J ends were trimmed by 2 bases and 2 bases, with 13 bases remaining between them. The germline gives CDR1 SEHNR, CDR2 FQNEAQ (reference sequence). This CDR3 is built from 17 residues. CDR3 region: CASSLSTTRPGANVLTF. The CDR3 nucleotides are TGTGCCAGCAGCTTATCGACAACGAGGCCTGGGGCCAACGTCCTGACTTTC.

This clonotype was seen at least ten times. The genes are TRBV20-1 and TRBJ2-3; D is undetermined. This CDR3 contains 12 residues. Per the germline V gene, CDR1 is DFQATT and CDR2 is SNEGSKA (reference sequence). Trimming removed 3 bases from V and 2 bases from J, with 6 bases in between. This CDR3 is CSASPPTDTQYF. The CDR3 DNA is TGCAGTGCTAGTCCCCCCACAGATACGCAGTATTTT.

This CDR3 is CASSQDGRDTQYF. Here the CDR3 DNA reads TGCGCCAGCAGCCAAGATGGAAGGGATACGCAGTATTTT. The chain carries TRBV4-3 and TRBJ2-3; D gene uncertain. Trimming cost V 0 bases and J 6 bases, with 7 bases left between them. Germline CDR1 reads LGHNA; CDR2 reads YSLEER. The CDR3 runs to 13 residues.

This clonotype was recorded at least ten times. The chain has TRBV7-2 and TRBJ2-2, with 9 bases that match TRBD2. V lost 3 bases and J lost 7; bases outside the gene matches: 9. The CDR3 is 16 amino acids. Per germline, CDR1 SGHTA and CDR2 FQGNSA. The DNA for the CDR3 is TGTGCCAGCAGCTTCCTTAGCGGGGGCCGAGGCGGGGAGCTGTTTTTT. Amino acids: CASSFLSGGRGGELFF.

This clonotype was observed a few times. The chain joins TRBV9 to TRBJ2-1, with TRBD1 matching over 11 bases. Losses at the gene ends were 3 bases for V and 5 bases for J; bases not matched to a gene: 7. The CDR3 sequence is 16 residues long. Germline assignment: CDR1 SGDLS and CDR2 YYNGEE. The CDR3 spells CASSEPGQGANNEQFF. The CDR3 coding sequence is TGTGCCAGCAGCGAACCCGGACAGGGGGCCAACAATGAGCAGTTCTTC.

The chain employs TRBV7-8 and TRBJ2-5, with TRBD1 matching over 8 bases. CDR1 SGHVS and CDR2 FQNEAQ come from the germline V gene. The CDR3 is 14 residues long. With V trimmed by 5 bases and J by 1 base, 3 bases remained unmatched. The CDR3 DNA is TGTGCCAGCAGCGCTGGGACAGGCCAAGAGACCCAGTACTTC. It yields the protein CASSAGTGQETQYF.

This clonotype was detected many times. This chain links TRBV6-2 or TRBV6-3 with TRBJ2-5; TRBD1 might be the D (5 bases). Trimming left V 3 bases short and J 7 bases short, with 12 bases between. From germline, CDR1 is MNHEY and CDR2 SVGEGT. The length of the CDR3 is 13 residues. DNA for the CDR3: TGTGCCAGCAGTTATTCAGGGATCGCGACCCAGTACTTC. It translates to CASSYSGIATQYF.

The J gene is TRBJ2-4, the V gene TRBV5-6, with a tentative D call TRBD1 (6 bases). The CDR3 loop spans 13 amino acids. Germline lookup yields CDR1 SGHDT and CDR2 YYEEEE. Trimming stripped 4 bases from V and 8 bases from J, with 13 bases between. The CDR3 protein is CASSPQGWYIQYF. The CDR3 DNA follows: TGTGCCAGCAGCCCGCAGGGGTGGTACATTCAGTACTTC.